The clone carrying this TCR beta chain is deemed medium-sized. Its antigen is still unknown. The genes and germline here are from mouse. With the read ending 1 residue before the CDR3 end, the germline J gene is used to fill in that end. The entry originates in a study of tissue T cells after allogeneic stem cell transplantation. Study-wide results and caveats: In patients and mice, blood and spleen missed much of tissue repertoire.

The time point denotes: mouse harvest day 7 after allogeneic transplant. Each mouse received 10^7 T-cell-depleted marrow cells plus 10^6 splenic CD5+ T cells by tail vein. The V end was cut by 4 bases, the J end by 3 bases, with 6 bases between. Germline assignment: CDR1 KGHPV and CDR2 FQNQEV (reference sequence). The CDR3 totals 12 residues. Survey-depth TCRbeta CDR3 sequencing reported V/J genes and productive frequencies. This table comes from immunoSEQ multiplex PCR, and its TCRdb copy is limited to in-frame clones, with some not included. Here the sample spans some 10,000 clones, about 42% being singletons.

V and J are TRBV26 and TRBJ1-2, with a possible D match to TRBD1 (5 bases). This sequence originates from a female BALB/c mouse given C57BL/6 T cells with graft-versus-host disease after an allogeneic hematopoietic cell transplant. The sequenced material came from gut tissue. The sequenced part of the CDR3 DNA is TGTGCCAGCAGTCAGGGGTACTCCGACTACACC. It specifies CASSQGYSDYT. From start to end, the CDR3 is CASSQGYSDYTF.